This TCR beta chain was retrieved from a study of CD8+CD57+ T cells in acquired aplastic anemia. Overall study results and limits: Controls did not differ significantly from patients in CD8+ Simpson's diversity. Between patients and controls, approximately 29 CD8+ CDR3 sequences were found in common.

This clonotype has a single count. The target antigen is unknown. Genomic DNA was employed as the template in profiling TCR beta VDJ and CDR3. TCRdb re-derived calls from the reads in MiXCR, one entry per CDR3 protein. The sample records about 95,000 distinct CDR3 sequences, about 63% being singletons. All sequencing subjects had displayed CD8+CD57+ cell expansion on flow cytometry. Patients uniformly had severe acquired aplastic anemia. V dropped 5 bases and J dropped 7; count of bases not matched to a gene: 16. Germline V lookup: CDR1 SNHLY, CDR2 FYNNEI. The CDR3 loop spans 17 amino acids. The sequencing sample was made of sorted CD4+, CD8+, or CD8+CD57+ T cells (not recorded which) from PBMCs. This receptor was obtained from a human donor with aplastic anemia. The rearrangement joins TRBV2 to TRBJ1-2; 10 nucleotides match TRBD1. CDR3 sequence (DNA): TGTGCCAGCAGTTCTGCCCCAATGACAGGGGGCATTGGTGGCTACACCTTC. The encoded protein is CASSSAPMTGGIGGYTF.